These 16 T cell receptor beta chains originate from one sample sequenced in a study. TCRdb analysed the RT-PCR reads with MiXCR anew, one entry per CDR3 protein. This table holds more than 600,000 distinct CDR3 sequences, more than 13% found once. Sequenced sample: memory CD4+ T cells from blood. The receptor source for this set is a female donor in good health, serving as a healthy control.

This clonotype was detected many times. One end of the junction does not line up with germline, which may come from a read error. This sequence joins TRBV12-3 or TRBV12-4 and TRBJ1-2; maybe TRBD1 (5 bases). The CDR3 is 13 amino acids. CDR3 bases: TGTGCCAGCAGTCGGGACGGCAACTATGGGTACACCTTC. It specifies CASSRDGNYGYTF.

The chain uses TRBV7-8 and TRBJ1-2; TRBD1 aligns across 8 bases. V shed 2 bases and J 8 bases; nucleotides not matched to a gene: 7. Germline V gene data show CDR1 as SGHVS and CDR2 as FQNEAQ. This CDR3 is 14 amino acids long. The DNA for the CDR3 is TGTGCCAGCAGCTTAAGCGGTCAGGGGGCCGGCTACACCTTC. This gives the protein CASSLSGQGAGYTF.

This clonotype was detected a few times. The genes are TRBV6-2 or TRBV6-3 and TRBJ2-2; D is uncertain. The germline V and J ends were trimmed by 7 bases and 0 bases, with 6 bases remaining between them. This CDR3 has 13 residues. Germline CDR1 MNHEY, CDR2 SVGEGT. This CDR3 reads CASIRPNTGELFF. The CDR3 DNA follows: TGTGCCAGCATCAGGCCGAACACCGGGGAGCTGTTTTTT.

This clonotype has just a few counts. The chain has TRBV4-3 and TRBJ2-3; possible D gene TRBD2, 7 bases. This CDR3 contains 17 residues. V dropped 0 bases and J dropped 4 bases, with 17 bases sitting between them. Germline V lookup: CDR1 LGHNA, CDR2 YSLEER. This CDR3 is CASSQEQGGGGPDTQYF. CDR3 coding DNA: TGCGCCAGCAGCCAAGAACAAGGGGGGGGGGGCCCAGATACGCAGTATTTT.

The V call is TRBV5-1, the J call TRBJ2-7, with TRBD1 as a possible D gene (6 bases). Germline V lookup: CDR1 SGHRS, CDR2 YFSETQ. V was pared by 2 bases and J by 0 bases, with 15 bases between. This CDR3 region has 16 residues. CDR3 residues: CASSFDDRPLSYEQYF. The CDR3 DNA is TGCGCCAGCAGCTTCGACGACAGGCCGCTCTCCTACGAGCAGTACTTC.

The genes are TRBV19 and TRBJ1-2, with TRBD1 as a possible D gene (5 bases). The CDR3 totals 17 residues. In germline, CDR1 is LNHDA, CDR2 SQIVND (reference sequence). V lost 3 bases and J lost 1, with 18 bases in between. The CDR3 bases are TGTGCCAGTAGTATCATATTCGTGGGGACCATTAACTATGGCTACACCTTC. It encodes CASSIIFVGTINYGYTF.

This clonotype showed up many times. J is TRBJ2-3 and V is TRBV12-3 or TRBV12-4; 8 nucleotides align to TRBD2. The V segment lost 2 bases and the J segment 4 bases; nucleotides outside the gene matches: 5. The CDR3 runs 15 residues. The CDR3 sequence is CASSLMSGGPDTQYF. The CDR3 DNA is TGTGCCAGCAGTTTAATGTCGGGAGGGCCAGATACGCAGTATTTT.

This clonotype was seen a handful of times. This chain joins TRBV18 and TRBJ2-7; D might be TRBD2 (6 bases). There are 15 residues in the CDR3. The germline V gene encodes CDR1 KGHSH and CDR2 LQKENI. V lost 1 base and J 3 bases, leaving 13 bases between the germline ends. The CDR3 loop reads CASSPHKREDYEQYF. The CDR3 DNA reads as TGTGCCAGCTCACCACACAAGAGGGAGGACTACGAGCAGTACTTC.

This clonotype was seen at least ten times. The rearrangement links TRBV7-9 to TRBJ1-5, with D maybe TRBD1 (5 bases). The V gene lost 5 bases and the J gene lost 0 bases, with 11 bases spanning the gap. This CDR3 is 15 amino acids long. CDR1 and CDR2 from the germline V gene are SEHNR and FQNEAQ (reference sequence). This CDR3 reads CASSPQGGSNQPQHF. For the CDR3, the DNA is TGTGCCAGCAGCCCCCAGGGCGGTAGCAATCAGCCCCAGCATTTT.

This clonotype showed up just a few times. V usage is TRBV12-3 or TRBV12-4 and J usage is TRBJ2-6; TRBD1 aligns across 8 bases. V shed 6 bases and J 2 bases; nucleotides not matched to a gene: 3. This CDR3 has 15 amino acids. The CDR3: CASRLDRAGANVLTF. The CDR3 region has the DNA TGTGCCAGCAGGTTGGACAGGGCTGGGGCCAACGTCCTGACTTTC.

The chain has TRBV20-1 and TRBJ1-4; D possibly corresponds to TRBD1 (6 bases). V lost 0 bases to trimming and J lost 0 bases, with 11 bases between them. The CDR3 is 16 residues long. Germline-derived CDR1 and CDR2 are DFQATT and SNEGSKA (reference sequence). CDR3 protein: CSARDMWTATNEKLFF. The DNA for the CDR3 is TGCAGTGCTAGAGATATGTGGACAGCAACTAATGAAAAACTGTTTTTT.

This clonotype was counted only a few times. The chain links TRBV6-6 to TRBJ2-5; D is perhaps TRBD1 or TRBD2 (6 bases each). Per the germline V gene, CDR1 is MNHNY and CDR2 is SVGAGI (reference sequence). V was clipped by 2 bases and J by 5 bases, with 15 bases between them. This CDR3 region has 15 residues. CDR3 loop: CASSYGNQGRETQYF. In DNA, the CDR3 is TGTGCCAGCAGTTACGGGAACCAGGGGAGGGAGACCCAGTACTTC.

At least ten counts were recorded for this clonotype. The V gene is TRBV20-1, the J gene TRBJ2-3; D uncertain. V lost 0 bases, J lost 0 bases, and 10 bases lay in between. The length of the CDR3 is 15 residues. Germline V gene sequence: CDR1 DFQATT, CDR2 SNEGSKA (reference sequence). The CDR3 DNA reads as TGCAGTGCTAGAGACCCCACGACTAGCACAGATACGCAGTATTTT. Residues: CSARDPTTSTDTQYF.

The chain links TRBV7-3 to TRBJ2-1; D is uncertain. V was shortened by 3 bases and J by 9 bases, with 12 bases between the two germline ends. The CDR3 extends over 13 amino acids. CDR1 and CDR2 from the germline V gene are SGHTA and FQGTGA. The CDR3 bases are TGTGCCAGCAGCTTTACAATTAGGGTTGAGCAGTTCTTC. The encoded protein is CASSFTIRVEQFF.

V gene TRBV7-3 combines with J gene TRBJ1-3; no clear D. This CDR3 contains 16 residues. Trimming stripped 5 bases from V and 0 bases from J, with 14 bases between. CDR1 and CDR2 (germline): SGHTA, FQGTGA. The DNA for the CDR3 is TGTGCCAGCAGCGCCTCAGACGGCTCCTCTGGAAACACCATATATTTT. It translates to CASSASDGSSGNTIYF.

The chain recombines TRBV10-3 with TRBJ1-5; D not certain. Germline V gene sequence: CDR1 ENHRY, CDR2 SYGVKD. The CDR3 extends over 17 amino acids. The V gene lost 3 bases and the J gene lost 2 bases, with 17 bases spanning the gap. The chain's CDR3 is CAISDSFANNGNQPQHF. CDR3 DNA: TGTGCCATCAGTGACAGTTTCGCAAACAACGGCAATCAGCCCCAGCATTTT.